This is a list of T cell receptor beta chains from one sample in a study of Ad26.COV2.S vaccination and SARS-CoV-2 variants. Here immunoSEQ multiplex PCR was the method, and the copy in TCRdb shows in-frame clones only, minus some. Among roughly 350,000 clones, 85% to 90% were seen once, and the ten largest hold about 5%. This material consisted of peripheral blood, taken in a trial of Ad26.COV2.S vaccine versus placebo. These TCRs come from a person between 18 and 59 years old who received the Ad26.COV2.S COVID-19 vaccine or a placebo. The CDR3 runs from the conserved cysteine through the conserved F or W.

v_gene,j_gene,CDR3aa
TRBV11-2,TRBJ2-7,CASSPSSVRSYEQYF
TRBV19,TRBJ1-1,CASSTSRVNTEAFF
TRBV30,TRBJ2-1,CAWSVDSYNEQFF
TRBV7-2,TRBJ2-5,CASSQAVLAPPQETQYF
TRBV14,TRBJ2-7,CASSQVGTAQTYEQYF
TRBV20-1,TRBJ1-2,CSASRDRGLYGYTF
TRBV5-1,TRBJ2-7,CASSPNGPYEQYF
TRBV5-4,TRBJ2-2,CASSLAGGELFF
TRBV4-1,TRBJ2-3,CASSQGLAGTDTQYF
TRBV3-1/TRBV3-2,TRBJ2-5,CASRSTSPGTQYF
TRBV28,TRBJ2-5,CASRLAGQETQYF
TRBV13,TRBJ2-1,CASSLSLAGDPTYNEQFF
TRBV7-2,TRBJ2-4,CASSFTSVLAKNIQYF
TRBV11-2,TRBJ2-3,CASSLGLRQSTDTQYF
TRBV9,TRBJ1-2,CASSATTGGHYGYTF
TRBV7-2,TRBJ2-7,CASSLVSGSTISYEQYF
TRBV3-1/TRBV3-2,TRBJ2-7,CASRPVAGLGEQYF
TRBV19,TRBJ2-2,CASRDNPNTGELFF
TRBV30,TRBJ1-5,CAWSADSNQPQHF
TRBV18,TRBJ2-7,CASSPPNRDSSYEQYF
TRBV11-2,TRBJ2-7,CASSFRQGGYEQYF
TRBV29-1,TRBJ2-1,CSVSRYGSYNEQFF
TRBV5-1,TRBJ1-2,CASSLTGESYGYTF
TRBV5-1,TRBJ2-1,CASSLHKREGNEQFF
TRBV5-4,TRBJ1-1,CASSPDSLDAEAFF
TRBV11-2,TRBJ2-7,CASSLSSGAPYEQYF
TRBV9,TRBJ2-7,CASSRGNAEQYF
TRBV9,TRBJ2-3,CASSPDRTRLYGTDTQYF
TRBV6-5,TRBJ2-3,CASRNTGGERDTQYF
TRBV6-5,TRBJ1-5,CASRPDIYNQPQHF
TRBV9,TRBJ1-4,CASSVGVGTGNEKLFF
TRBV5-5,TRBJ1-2,CASSLSDAYYGYTF
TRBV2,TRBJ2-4,CASSEQGIAKNIQYF
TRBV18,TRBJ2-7,CASSQDAGEQYF
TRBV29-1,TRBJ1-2,CSAYLLGYNYGYTF
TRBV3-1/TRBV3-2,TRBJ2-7,CASSQRGTGYSYEQYF
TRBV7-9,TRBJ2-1,CASSPRLAGGYNEQFF
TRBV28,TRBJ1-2,CASSSPEGGAGRGYTF
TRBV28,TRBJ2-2,CASSGGDKTYTGELFF
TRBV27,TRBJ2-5,CASRLGRQGAWETQYF
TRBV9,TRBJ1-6,CASSTGTGNSPLHF
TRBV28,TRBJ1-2,CASRETGTAGYTF
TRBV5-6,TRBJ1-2,CASSLAQLTYGYTF
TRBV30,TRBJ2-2,CAWSSRGSGELFF
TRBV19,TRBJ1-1,CASNNRGYTEAFF
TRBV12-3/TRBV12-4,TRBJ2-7,CASRGSYYEQYF
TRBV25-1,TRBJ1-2,CASSEATGWGYTF
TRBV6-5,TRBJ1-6,CATRSGSYNSPLHF
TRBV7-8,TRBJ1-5,CASSLEAAPFQPQHF
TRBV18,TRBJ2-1,CASSHVRGLGNEQFF
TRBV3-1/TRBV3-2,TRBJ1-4,CASSRKTGNSEKLFF
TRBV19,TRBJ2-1,CASSPRRRDEQFF
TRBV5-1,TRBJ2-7,CASSSDINSYEQYF
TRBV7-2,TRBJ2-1,CASSLASGVRGATRSYNEQFF
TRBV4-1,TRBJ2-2,CASSPHNTGELFF
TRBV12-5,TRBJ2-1,CASGLVHTGLFF
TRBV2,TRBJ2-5,CASRETGGGETQYF
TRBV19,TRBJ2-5,CASRITSGSWETQYF
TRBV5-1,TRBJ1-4,CASSPSRTGSEKLFF